This T cell receptor beta chain was found in a study of blood T cell repertoires in COVID-19. Overall study: Italy, Spain and the United States were the sources of the convalescent and acute COVID-19 samples. Nucleic acid was either cDNA or gDNA, and it came from T cells, B-cell-depleted T cells, or PBMCs.

This clone has more than one count but fewer than ten. Between the trimmed V and J ends, which lost 5 bases and 1 base, there was a span of 9 bases. This CDR3 has 13 residues. CDR1 and CDR2 (germline): SGHTS, YDEGEE. In the original processing: Amplification of reference gene primers provided the estimated nucleated cell counts. Repertoires were generated with immunoSEQ multiplex PCR, while TCRdb's copy carries only in-frame clones and drops some. The V and J calls and clone size come from that table; D and trimming were worked out from the DNA. The repertoire has just under 20,000 clones, 88% of them found once; the top ten carry over 8.5%.

The material sequenced was peripheral blood. The sequence came from a human donor in a cohort sampled during active COVID-19. The gene calls are TRBV5-8 and TRBJ1-1; D is perhaps TRBD1 (5 bases). Written as DNA, the CDR3 is TGTGCCAGCAGTCGGCAGGGGAACACTGAAGCTTTCTTT. Translated: CASSRQGNTEAFF.